This TCR beta chain was recorded in a study of cytomegalovirus exposure and HLA in healthy donors. The study's findings and limits: Upon later analysis, TCR association rates were observed to vary by HLA locus, being highest for DRB1 and lowest for HLA-C. Clonal expansion was found to be greater in HLA-associated TCR beta chains than in equally common others in a later analysis.

The primer mix had 60 Vbeta and 13 Jbeta primers. Clones were sequenced by immunoSEQ multiplex PCR, and TCRdb holds only the in-frame ones, with some missing. The table includes about 170,000 clones, over 75% detected once. The length of the CDR3 is 14 residues. Trimming took off 5 bases at V and 1 base at J, with 11 bases between the two ends. Per the germline V gene, CDR1 is SNHLY and CDR2 is FYNNEI. Concerning this clone itself: Its antigen is still unknown.

The chain carries TRBV2 and TRBJ1-1; no clear D. Input material: PBMCs. The sequence came from a woman in her fifties or sixties in good health and CMV-seropositive. CDR3 loop: CASSILRQNTEAFF. In DNA form, the CDR3 reads TGTGCCAGCAGTATTCTAAGACAGAACACTGAAGCTTTCTTT.